These 28 T cell receptor beta chains were sequenced from one sample in a study of T cell responses to AZD1222 COVID-19 vaccine. Sequencing was performed with immunoSEQ multiplex PCR; in TCRdb, only in-frame clones are kept and a portion is missing. The table lists around 170,000 clones, roughly 91% of them singletons. The material was peripheral blood, obtained on day 0 of AZD1222 vaccination. All receptors come from an adult in good health.

V usage is TRBV7-9 and J usage is TRBJ1-2; 8 positions agree with TRBD1. CDR1 is SEHNR, CDR2 FQNEAQ, per germline (reference sequence). CDR3 size: 13 residues. The V and J ends lost 7 bases and 7 bases, in that order; junction bases with no gene match: 8. The CDR3: CASNLDRAGGYTF. CDR3 nucleotides: TGTGCCAGCAACCTGGACAGGGCTGGTGGCTACACCTTC.

The CDR3 DNA is TGTGCCACCAGCAGAGACCTACAAACAGGGGGCTATGGCTACACCTTC. Its translation is CATSRDLQTGGYGYTF. This chain links TRBV15 with TRBJ1-2; 8 positions agree with TRBD1. Germline values: CDR1 LNHNV, CDR2 YYDKDF (reference sequence). Losses at the gene ends were 0 bases for V and 4 bases for J; bases not matched to a gene: 7. The CDR3 is made up of 16 amino acids.

The V call is TRBV7-9, the J call TRBJ1-1; D is possibly TRBD1 (5 bases). This CDR3 comprises 15 residues. V was trimmed by 2 bases and J by 3 bases, leaving 13 bases between them. In germline, CDR1 is SEHNR, CDR2 FQNEAQ (reference sequence). DNA of the CDR3: TGTGCCAGCAGCTTACCGTCAGGGCCGGACACTGAAGCTTTCTTT. Amino acids: CASSLPSGPDTEAFF. Supplemented by reference TRBV7-9 and TRBJ1-1, the full variable domain reads DTGVSQNPRHKITKRGQNVTFRCDPISEHNRLYWYRQTLGQGPEFLTYFQNEAQLEKSRLLSDRFSAERPKGSFSTLEIQRTEQGDSAMYLCASSLPSGPDTEAFFGQGTRLTVV.

The chain carries TRBV12-3 or TRBV12-4 and TRBJ1-3, with unresolved D. There are 13 residues in the CDR3. V was shortened by 7 bases and J by 0 bases, with 7 bases between the two germline ends. The CDR3 bases are TGTGCCAGCACCTCCTACTCTGGAAACACCATATATTTT. This sequence encodes CASTSYSGNTIYF.

The chain joins TRBV7-9 to TRBJ2-5; perhaps TRBD1 as D (6 bases). The V end was cut by 1 base, the J end by 2 bases, with 14 bases between. The CDR3 sequence is 16 residues long. From germline, CDR1 is SEHNR and CDR2 FQNEAQ (reference sequence). CDR3 sequence (DNA): TGTGCCAGCAGCTTAGTGTCAGGGGTAGGGCAAGAGACCCAGTACTTC. Residues: CASSLVSGVGQETQYF.

CDR3: CASSLTVNTEAFF. As DNA, the CDR3 is TGTGCCAGCAGCTTGACGGTGAACACTGAAGCTTTCTTT. This chain links TRBV7-2 with TRBJ1-1; no clear D. This CDR3 has 13 amino acids. Germline lookup yields CDR1 SGHTA and CDR2 FQGNSA. V was pared by 3 bases and J by 0 bases, with 5 bases between.

This clone has a single count. The CDR3 loop is CASSPIEDTQYF. CDR3 nucleotides: TGTGCCAGCAGCCCAATCGAGGATACGCAGTATTTT. This rearrangement joins TRBV7-3 to TRBJ2-3; no reliable D call. The CDR3 is 12 amino acids. Germline lookup yields CDR1 SGHTA and CDR2 FQGTGA. V gave up 5 bases and J gave up 6 bases, with 9 bases separating them.

This clone was recorded only once. The V and J genes are TRBV3-1 (or the pseudogene TRBV3-2) and TRBJ1-2; D is uncertain. CDR1 and CDR2 from the germline V gene are LGHDT and YNNKEL (reference sequence). V gave up 1 base and J gave up 2 bases, with 14 bases separating them. The CDR3 has 16 amino acids. The DNA of the CDR3 is TGTGCCAGCAGCCAAGTATTCCGGGAGACCAACTATGGCTACACCTTC. Amino acid sequence: CASSQVFRETNYGYTF.

This chain links TRBV5-1 with TRBJ1-1, with TRBD1 matching over 9 bases. V was pared by 6 bases and J by 6 bases, with 12 bases of the junction left unmatched. The germline gives CDR1 SGHRS, CDR2 YFSETQ. CDR3 length: 15 amino acids. CDR3 residues: CASTLAPGQGSEAFF. Here the CDR3 DNA reads TGCGCCAGCACTTTAGCTCCGGGACAGGGTTCTGAAGCTTTCTTT.

On this clone itself: In the same sample, other DNA sequences code for this CDR3. This chain joins TRBV28 and TRBJ1-2, with D perhaps TRBD1 (5 bases). The CDR3 is 13 amino acids. V lost 3 bases and J lost 1, with 6 bases in between. Germline V gene lookup returns CDR1 MDHEN and CDR2 SYDVKM. The CDR3 sequence is CASSFGGNYGYTF. CDR3 in DNA: TGTGCCAGCAGTTTTGGGGGTAACTATGGCTACACCTTC.

The chain employs TRBV7-2 and TRBJ2-1, with D perhaps TRBD1 or TRBD2 (5 bases each). The ends were cut back, 5 bases at V and 10 bases at J, with 12 bases in the middle. CDR3 length: 12 residues. Germline V gives CDR1 SGHTA, CDR2 FQGNSA. Here the CDR3 DNA reads TGTGCCAGCAGCGCTAATGGGGGAGAGCAGTTCTTC. Translation gives CASSANGGEQFF.

The chain carries TRBV7-8 and TRBJ2-6; TRBD2 aligns across 8 bases. The CDR3 is 17 amino acids. Germline V gene sequence: CDR1 SGHVS, CDR2 FQNEAQ. The V segment lost 5 bases and the J segment 1 base; nucleotides outside the gene matches: 7. The CDR3 sequence is CASSPPGLGSGANVLTF. As DNA, the CDR3 is TGTGCCAGCAGCCCTCCGGGACTAGGTTCTGGGGCCAACGTCCTGACTTTC.

The gene calls are TRBV4-1 and TRBJ1-3, with a possible D match to TRBD1 (5 bases). Germline CDR1 is MGHRA and CDR2 is YSYEKL. V lost 4 bases and J 0 bases, leaving 10 bases between the germline ends. CDR3 length equals 15 residues. The CDR3 bases are TGCGCCAGCAGCCCCGACAGAGCCTCTGGAAACACCATATATTTT. Translation: CASSPDRASGNTIYF.

This chain links TRBV7-2 with TRBJ1-3; D is ambiguous. Trimming took 1 base from V and 1 from J, leaving 5 bases between them. CDR1 is SGHTA and CDR2 is FQGNSA in the germline V gene. This CDR3 has 14 residues. CDR3 coding DNA: TGTGCCAGCAGCTTAGACAGATCTGGAAACACCATATATTTT. This sequence encodes CASSLDRSGNTIYF.

The chain employs TRBV18 and TRBJ1-2; perhaps TRBD1 as D (5 bases). The CDR3 extends over 15 amino acids. V lost 2 bases to trimming and J lost 1 base, with 11 bases between them. CDR1 is KGHSH, CDR2 LQKENI, per germline. Written as DNA, the CDR3 is TGTGCCAGCTCACCAACGACAGACAATAACTATGGCTACACCTTC. Translated, it gives CASSPTTDNNYGYTF.

This chain links TRBV9 with TRBJ1-3; 7 bases map to TRBD1. V shed 3 bases and J 2 bases; nucleotides not matched to a gene: 5. Germline V gives CDR1 SGDLS, CDR2 YYNGEE. This CDR3 is 15 amino acids long. The CDR3 DNA reads TGTGCCAGCAGCGCCGAGGGGGCGGCTGGAAACACCATATATTTT. This gives the protein CASSAEGAAGNTIYF.

The chain recombines TRBV6-5 with TRBJ1-2, with 7 bases matching TRBD1. J was trimmed by 8 bases and V by 6 bases; bases with no gene match: 6. Germline loops: CDR1 MNHEY, CDR2 SVGAGI. The CDR3 loop spans 12 amino acids. Written as DNA, the CDR3 is TGTGCCAGCAGGGATACAGGGGCCGGCTACACCTTC. Its translation: CASRDTGAGYTF.

The chain uses TRBV7-6 and TRBJ2-7, with D perhaps matching TRBD2 (5 bases). The V gene lost 7 bases and the J gene lost 4 bases, with 17 bases spanning the gap. The CDR3 is 14 amino acids. Germline V lookup: CDR1 SGHVS, CDR2 FNYEAQ. CDR3 sequence reads: CASTPLAGPYEQYF. The CDR3 DNA follows: TGTGCCAGCACCCCCCTAGCCGGCCCTTACGAGCAGTACTTC.

The V call is TRBV5-4, the J call TRBJ1-6; perhaps TRBD1 as D (5 bases). The CDR3 extends over 12 amino acids. Germline loops: CDR1 SGHNT, CDR2 YYREEE (reference sequence). V lost 10 bases and J lost 6, with 11 bases in between. The DNA for the CDR3 is TGTGCCTGGGGACGGACTAATTCACCCCTCCACTTT. Translated, it gives CAWGRTNSPLHF.

CDR3 protein: CASSSRDRGFIEQFF. The CDR3 nucleotides read TGTGCCAGCAGCAGCCGGGACAGGGGGTTTATTGAGCAGTTCTTC. The V call is TRBV7-9, the J call TRBJ2-1; 11 bases fit TRBD1. CDR1 SEHNR and CDR2 FQNEAQ come from the germline V gene (reference sequence). V trimming: 5 bases; J trimming: 9 bases; junction bases outside the gene matches: 9. The CDR3 is 15 residues long.

V is TRBV14 and J is TRBJ1-1; 10 nucleotides match TRBD1. The CDR3 loop spans 13 amino acids. With V trimmed by 2 bases and J by 9 bases, 3 bases remained unmatched. CDR1 is SGHDN, CDR2 FVKESK, per germline. CDR3 residues: CASSQLDRGKAFF. The CDR3 DNA sequence: TGTGCCAGCAGCCAATTGGACAGGGGGAAAGCTTTCTTT.

V and J are TRBV5-1 and TRBJ2-2, with D possibly TRBD2 on 7 matching bases. The germline CDR1 and CDR2 sequences are SGHRS and YFSETQ. The CDR3 contains 16 residues. Trimming shortened V by 4 bases and J by 4 bases, and 17 bases separated the two germline ends. The CDR3 sequence: CASSHRAGAGTGELFF. As DNA, the CDR3 is TGCGCCAGCAGCCACAGGGCGGGGGCCGGCACCGGGGAGCTGTTTTTT. The variable domain in full, completed from reference TRBV5-1 and TRBJ2-2, reads KAGVTQTPRYLIKTRGQQVTLSCSPISGHRSVSWYQQTPGQGLQFLFEYFSETQRNKGNFPGRFSGRQFSNSRSEMNVSTLELGDSALYLCASSHRAGAGTGELFFGEGSRLTVL.

J is TRBJ1-3 and V is TRBV7-9; TRBD1 agrees at 7 bases. Germline assignment: CDR1 SEHNR and CDR2 FQNEAQ (reference sequence). The length of the CDR3 is 15 residues. V lost 6 bases to trimming and J lost 1 base; unmatched junction nucleotides: 6. CDR3 protein: CASRATGESGNTIYF. For the CDR3, the DNA is TGTGCCAGCAGAGCCACAGGGGAATCTGGAAACACCATATATTTT.

This clone showed up just once. The chain is built from TRBV6-5 and TRBJ2-7; 8 nucleotides agree with TRBD2. The CDR3 is 14 residues long. From germline, CDR1 is MNHEY and CDR2 SVGAGI. V shed 2 bases and J 2 bases; nucleotides not matched to a gene: 2. CDR3 nucleotides: TGTGCCAGCAGTTACGGCGGGGGGACCTACGAGCAGTACTTC. Its translation: CASSYGGGTYEQYF.

This clone has only a few counts. The V call is TRBV13, the J call TRBJ2-7, with 7 bases identical to TRBD1. The CDR3 contains 14 residues. The V gene's germline CDR1 is PRHDT and CDR2 FYEKMQ (reference sequence). Losses at the gene ends were 5 bases for V and 2 bases for J; bases not matched to a gene: 6. The CDR3 DNA follows: TGTGCCAGCAGCCCCCGGGACAGAGCCTACGAGCAGTACTTC. It yields the protein CASSPRDRAYEQYF.

The DNA for the CDR3 is TGCGCCAGCAGCCAGCTTAGGACGGAAAGCTCCTACAATGAGCAGTTCTTC. This translates into CASSQLRTESSYNEQFF. The chain carries TRBV4-1 and TRBJ2-1; D uncertain. The CDR3 extends over 17 amino acids. V was cut by 3 bases and J by 0 bases, with 15 bases left in between. Germline CDR1 MGHRA, CDR2 YSYEKL.

DNA of the CDR3: TGCAGCGTGGCAGGGGAACCGGGCACCGGGGAGCTGTTTTTT. Translating it yields CSVAGEPGTGELFF. This chain links TRBV29-1 with TRBJ2-2; TRBD1 is a possible D gene (6 bases). Germline V CDR1 and CDR2: SQVTM, ANQGSEA. With 6 bases removed from V and 4 bases from J, the gap between germline ends came to 15 bases. The CDR3 length is 14 residues.

The chain combines TRBV18 with TRBJ1-2; weak D call: TRBD1 (6 bases). Germline V gene lookup returns CDR1 KGHSH and CDR2 LQKENI. CDR3 length equals 13 residues. Deletions cut 6 bases from V and 3 bases from J, with 11 bases between. The CDR3, as DNA: TGTGCCAGCTCTCCCTCAGGGGACTATGGCTACACCTTC. Amino acids: CASSPSGDYGYTF.